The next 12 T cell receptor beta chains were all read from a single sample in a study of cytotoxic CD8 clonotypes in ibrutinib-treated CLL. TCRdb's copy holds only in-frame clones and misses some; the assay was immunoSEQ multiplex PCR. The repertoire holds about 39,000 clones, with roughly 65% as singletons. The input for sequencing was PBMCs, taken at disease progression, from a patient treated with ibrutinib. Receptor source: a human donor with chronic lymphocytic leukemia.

For the CDR3, the DNA is TGTGCCAGCAGCTTCGGGGGCACAGATACGCAGTATTTT. This translates into CASSFGGTDTQYF. This chain joins TRBV5-4 and TRBJ2-3; possible D gene TRBD2, 5 bases. The CDR3 length is 13 residues. V lost 2 bases and J lost 1, with 5 bases in between. Germline V lookup: CDR1 SGHNT, CDR2 YYREEE (reference sequence).

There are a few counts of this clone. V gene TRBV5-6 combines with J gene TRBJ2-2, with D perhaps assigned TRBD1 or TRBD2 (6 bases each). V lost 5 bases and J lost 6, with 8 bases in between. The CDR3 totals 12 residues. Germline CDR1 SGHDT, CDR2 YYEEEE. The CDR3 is CASREGAGELFF. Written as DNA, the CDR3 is TGTGCCAGCAGGGAGGGGGCCGGGGAGCTGTTTTTT.

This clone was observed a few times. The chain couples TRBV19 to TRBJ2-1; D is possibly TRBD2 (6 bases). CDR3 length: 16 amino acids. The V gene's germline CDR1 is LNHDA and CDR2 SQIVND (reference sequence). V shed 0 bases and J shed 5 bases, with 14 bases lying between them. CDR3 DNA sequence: TGTGCCAGTAGTATAGAGACGGGAGAAGGGCACAATGAGCAGTTCTTC. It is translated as CASSIETGEGHNEQFF.

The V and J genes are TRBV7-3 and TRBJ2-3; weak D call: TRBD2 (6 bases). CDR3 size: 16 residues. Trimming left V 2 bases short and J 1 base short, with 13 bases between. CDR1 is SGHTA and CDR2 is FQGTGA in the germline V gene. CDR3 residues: CASSLDPGGGTDTQYF. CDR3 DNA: TGTGCCAGCAGCTTAGACCCCGGCGGGGGCACAGATACGCAGTATTTT. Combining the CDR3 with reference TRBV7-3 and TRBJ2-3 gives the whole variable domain GAGVSQTPSNKVTEKGKYVELRCDPISGHTALYWYRQSLGQGPEFLIYFQGTGAADDSGLPNDRFFAVRPEGSVSTLKIQRTERGDSAVYLCASSLDPGGGTDTQYFGPGTRLTVL.

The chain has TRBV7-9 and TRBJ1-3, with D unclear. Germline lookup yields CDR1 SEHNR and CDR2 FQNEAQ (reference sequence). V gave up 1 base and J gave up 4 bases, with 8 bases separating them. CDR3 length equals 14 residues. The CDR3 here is CASSLVSGGNTIYF. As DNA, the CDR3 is TGTGCCAGCAGCTTAGTTTCTGGGGGAAACACCATATATTTT.

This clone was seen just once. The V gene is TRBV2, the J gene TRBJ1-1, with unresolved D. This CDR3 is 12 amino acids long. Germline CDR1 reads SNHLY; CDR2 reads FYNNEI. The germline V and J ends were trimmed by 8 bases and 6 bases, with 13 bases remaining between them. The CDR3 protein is CASAGSGAEAFF. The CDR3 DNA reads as TGTGCCAGCGCGGGGTCAGGCGCTGAAGCTTTCTTT.

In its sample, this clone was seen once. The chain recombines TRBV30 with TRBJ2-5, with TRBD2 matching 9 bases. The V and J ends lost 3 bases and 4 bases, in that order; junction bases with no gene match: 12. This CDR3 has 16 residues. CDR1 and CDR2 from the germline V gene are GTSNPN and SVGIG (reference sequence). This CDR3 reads CAWRQAGGLRLETQYF. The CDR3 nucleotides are TGTGCCTGGAGACAGGCGGGAGGGCTGAGGTTAGAGACCCAGTACTTC.

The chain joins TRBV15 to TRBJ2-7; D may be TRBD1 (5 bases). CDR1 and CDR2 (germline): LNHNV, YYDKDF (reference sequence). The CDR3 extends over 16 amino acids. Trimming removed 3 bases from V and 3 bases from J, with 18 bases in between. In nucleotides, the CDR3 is TGTGCCACCAGCAGCGTGGGGCCAGACGGAGTCTACGAGCAGTACTTC. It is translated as CATSSVGPDGVYEQYF. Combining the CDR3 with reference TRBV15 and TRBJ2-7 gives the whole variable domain DAMVIQNPRYQVTQFGKPVTLSCSQTLNHNVMYWYQQKSSQAPKLLFHYYDKDFNNEADTPDNFQSRRPNTSFCFLDIRSPGLGDTAMYLCATSSVGPDGVYEQYFGPGTRLTVT.

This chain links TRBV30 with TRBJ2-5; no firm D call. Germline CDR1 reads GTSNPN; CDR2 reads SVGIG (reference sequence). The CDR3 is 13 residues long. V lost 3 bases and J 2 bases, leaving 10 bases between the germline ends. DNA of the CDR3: TGTGCCTGGAGGCCGGGTCCTCAAGAGACCCAGTACTTC. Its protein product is CAWRPGPQETQYF.

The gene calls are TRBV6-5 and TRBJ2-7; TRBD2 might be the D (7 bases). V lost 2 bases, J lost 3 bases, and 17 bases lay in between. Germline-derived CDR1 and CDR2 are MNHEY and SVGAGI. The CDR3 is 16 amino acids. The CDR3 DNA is TGTGCCAGCAGTTACGCCGCGCCAGCGGGACACTACGAGCAGTACTTC. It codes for CASSYAAPAGHYEQYF.

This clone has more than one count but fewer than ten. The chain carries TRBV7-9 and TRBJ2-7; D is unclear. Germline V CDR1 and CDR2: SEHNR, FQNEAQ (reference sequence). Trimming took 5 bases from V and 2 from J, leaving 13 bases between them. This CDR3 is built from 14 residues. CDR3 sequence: CASSPETLAYEQYF. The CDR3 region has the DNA TGTGCCAGCAGCCCCGAGACTCTAGCCTACGAGCAGTACTTC.

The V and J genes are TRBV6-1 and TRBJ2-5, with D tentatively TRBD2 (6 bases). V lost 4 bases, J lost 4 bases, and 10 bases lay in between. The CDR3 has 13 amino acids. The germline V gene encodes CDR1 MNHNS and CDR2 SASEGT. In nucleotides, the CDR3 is TGTGCCAGCAGTGTGGGACTGGGAGAGACCCAGTACTTC. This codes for CASSVGLGETQYF.